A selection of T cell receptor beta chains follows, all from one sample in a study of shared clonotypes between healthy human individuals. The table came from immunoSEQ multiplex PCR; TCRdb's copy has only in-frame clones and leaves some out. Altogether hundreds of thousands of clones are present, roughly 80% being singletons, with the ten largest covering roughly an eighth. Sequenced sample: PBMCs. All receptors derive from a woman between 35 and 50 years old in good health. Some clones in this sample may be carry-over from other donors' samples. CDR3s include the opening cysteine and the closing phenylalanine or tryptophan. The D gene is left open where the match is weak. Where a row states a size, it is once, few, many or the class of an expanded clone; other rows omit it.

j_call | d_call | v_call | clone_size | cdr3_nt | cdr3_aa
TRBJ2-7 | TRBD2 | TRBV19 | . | TGTGCCAGTAGTCCGAGGCCTAGCGGCTACTACGAGCAGTACTTC | CASSPRPSGYYEQYF
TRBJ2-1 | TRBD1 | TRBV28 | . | TGTGCCAGCAGTCCGCAAGATGGACAGGGGCACAATGAGCAGTTCTTC | CASSPQDGQGHNEQFF
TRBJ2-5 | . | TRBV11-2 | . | TGTGCCAGCAGCTTAGCGGGAACAGAGACCCAGTACTTC | CASSLAGTETQYF
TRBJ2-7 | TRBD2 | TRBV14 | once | TGTGCCAGCAGCTCAAGGAGACTAGCGGGACGATACGAGCAGTACTTC | CASSSRRLAGRYEQYF
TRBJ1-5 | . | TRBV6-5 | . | TGTGCCAGTTGGGGGGGGGCATATAGCAATCAGCCCCAGCATTTT | CASWGGAYSNQPQHF
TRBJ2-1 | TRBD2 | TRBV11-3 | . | TGTGCCAGCAGCTGGGATAGCGGGAGGGCCTACAATGAGCAGTTCTTC | CASSWDSGRAYNEQFF
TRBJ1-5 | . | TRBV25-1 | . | TGTGCCAGCAGTGAATGGGGTGGGAATCAGCCCCAGCATTTT | CASSEWGGNQPQHF
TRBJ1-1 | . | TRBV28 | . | TGTGCCGCCCTGGGATGGACTGAAGCTTTCTTT | CAALGWTEAFF
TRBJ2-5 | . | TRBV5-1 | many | TGCGCCAGCAGCTTGGGGGGCTGGGGGGCCCAAGAGACCCAGTACTTC | CASSLGGWGAQETQYF
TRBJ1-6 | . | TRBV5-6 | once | TGTGCCAGCAGCCAACCCGGACCGGCTGCACCCCTCCACTTT | CASSQPGPAAPLHF
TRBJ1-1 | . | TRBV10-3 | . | TGTGCCATCAGCCAGGGTGGAGGGATGAACACTGAAGCTTTCTTT | CAISQGGGMNTEAFF
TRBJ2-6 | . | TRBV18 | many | TGTGCCAGCTCCAGTAACACGGCTGGGGCCAACGTCCTGACTTTC | CASSSNTAGANVLTF
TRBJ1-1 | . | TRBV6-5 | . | TGTGCCAGTAACCTACAGGGGAACACTGAAGCTTTCTTT | CASNLQGNTEAFF
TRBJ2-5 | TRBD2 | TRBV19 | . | TGTGCCAGTAGTGCCTGGGGCACTAGCGGCCAAGAGACCCAGTACTTC | CASSAWGTSGQETQYF
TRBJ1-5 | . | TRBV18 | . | TGTGCCAGCTCACCAGGGATTGGCAATCAGCCCCAGCATTTT | CASSPGIGNQPQHF
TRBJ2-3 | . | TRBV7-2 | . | TGTGCCAGCAGCTTTAGCGTTCCAGATACGCAGTATTTT | CASSFSVPDTQYF
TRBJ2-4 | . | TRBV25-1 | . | TGTGCCAGCAGTGAATTGGGGCAGGGAGCCAAAAACATTCAGTACTTC | CASSELGQGAKNIQYF
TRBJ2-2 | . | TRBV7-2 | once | TGTGCCAGCAGCCGGAGTGGGGGCGACACCGGGGAGCTGTTTTTT | CASSRSGGDTGELFF
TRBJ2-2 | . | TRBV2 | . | TGTGCCAGCAGTCGACAAATGAACACCGGGGAGCTGTTTTTT | CASSRQMNTGELFF
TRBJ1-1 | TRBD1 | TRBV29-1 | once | TGCAGCGCGGACAGGGCGGAGAACACTGAAGCTTTCTTT | CSADRAENTEAFF
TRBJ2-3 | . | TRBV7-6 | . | TGTGCCAGCAGCTTTCGGGGGACAGATACGCAGTATTTT | CASSFRGTDTQYF
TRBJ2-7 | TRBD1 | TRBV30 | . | TGTGCCTGGAGTCAGGGACAGGGGGCCTACGAGCAGTACTTC | CAWSQGQGAYEQYF
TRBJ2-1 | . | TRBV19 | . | TGTGCCAGTAGTATAGAAAGCGGTTCCTACAATGAGCAGTTCTTC | CASSIESGSYNEQFF